Below, 15 T cell receptor beta chains from the same sample are listed, as sequenced in a study of T-cell reconstitution after alpha-beta-depleted transplantation in children. Unique molecular identifiers were incorporated when the TCRbeta library was constructed. TCRdb passed the PCR reads through MiXCR, listing each CDR3 protein once. The sample holds hundreds of thousands of distinct CDR3 sequences, roughly 25% seen once. Here the sequenced sample was PBMCs, mostly from graft donor cells, taken 360 days after TCRalphabeta/CD19-depleted stem cell transplant. These receptors came from a female patient aged 2-9 years who had a stem cell transplant for congenital amegakaryocytic thrombocytopenia, so the T cells may come from the graft donor.

The chain carries TRBV5-1 and TRBJ2-3; D ambiguous. In germline, CDR1 is SGHRS, CDR2 YFSETQ. The CDR3 covers 14 residues. With 7 bases removed from V and 2 bases from J, the gap between germline ends came to 14 bases. CDR3 DNA sequence: TGCGCCAGCTGCCCCCACGACTCCACAGATACGCAGTATTTT. It specifies CASCPHDSTDTQYF. The complete variable domain, with remaining parts taken from reference TRBV5-1 and TRBJ2-3, reads KAGVTQTPRYLIKTRGQQVTLSCSPISGHRSVSWYQQTPGQGLQFLFEYFSETQRNKGNFPGRFSGRQFSNSRSEMNVSTLELGDSALYLCASCPHDSTDTQYFGPGTRLTVL.

The chain couples TRBV2 to TRBJ2-7; 10 nucleotides agree with TRBD2. There are 15 residues in the CDR3. Trimming at V came to 2 bases and at J to 3 bases, leaving 4 bases not matched to a gene. Germline CDR1 and CDR2: SNHLY and FYNNEI. The CDR3 region has the DNA TGTGCCAGCAGTGAAAGGCTAGCGGGAGTCTACGAGCAGTACTTC. This sequence encodes CASSERLAGVYEQYF.

This clonotype was seen more than once but under ten times. V gene TRBV7-9 combines with J gene TRBJ1-4; D is ambiguous. The germline V and J ends were trimmed by 5 bases and 4 bases, with 20 bases remaining between them. CDR3 size: 17 residues. Germline V gene sequence: CDR1 SEHNR, CDR2 FQNEAQ (reference sequence). The CDR3 nucleotides are TGTGCCAGCAGCCCCCGTCCAGGTCGACGGGTTAATGAAAAACTGTTTTTT. Residues: CASSPRPGRRVNEKLFF. The full variable domain, rest sourced from reference TRBV7-9 and TRBJ1-4, is DTGVSQNPRHKITKRGQNVTFRCDPISEHNRLYWYRQTLGQGPEFLTYFQNEAQLEKSRLLSDRFSAERPKGSFSTLEIQRTEQGDSAMYLCASSPRPGRRVNEKLFFGSGTQLSVL.

Only a few counts were recorded for this clonotype. The CDR3 sequence is CASSPYSAGELFF. The CDR3 DNA follows: TGCGCCAGCAGCCCCTACAGCGCCGGGGAGCTGTTTTTT. This chain joins TRBV5-1 and TRBJ2-2; D gene unclear. Per germline, CDR1 SGHRS and CDR2 YFSETQ. V was pared by 4 bases and J by 6 bases, with 10 bases between. This CDR3 is 13 amino acids long.

The V and J genes are TRBV12-3 or TRBV12-4 and TRBJ2-1, with D tentatively TRBD1 (5 bases). Trimming removed 6 bases at V and 1 base at J, with 22 bases between. The CDR3 sequence is 18 residues long. CDR3 DNA: TGTGCCAGCAGCTCCCTGGACACCGGGCTATGGTCCTACAATGAGCAGTTCTTC. Residues: CASSSLDTGLWSYNEQFF.

This clonotype was detected ten times or more. V is TRBV4-1 and J is TRBJ1-6, with D possibly TRBD1 on 5 matching bases. In germline, CDR1 is MGHRA, CDR2 YSYEKL. The CDR3 extends over 15 amino acids. Trimming cost V 0 bases and J 3 bases, with 6 bases left between them. CDR3 sequence: CASSQDDSYNSPLHF. CDR3 sequence (DNA): TGCGCCAGCAGCCAAGATGACAGCTATAATTCACCCCTCCACTTT.

In its sample, this clonotype was seen a few times. The chain employs TRBV28 and TRBJ2-4; 8 bases map to TRBD1. Germline lookup yields CDR1 MDHEN and CDR2 SYDVKM. V was clipped by 3 bases and J by 0 bases; unmatched bases: 7. The CDR3 extends over 17 amino acids. CDR3 DNA sequence: TGTGCCAGCAGTTTTAGTCACAGGGGGATAGCCAAAAACATTCAGTACTTC. Protein sequence: CASSFSHRGIAKNIQYF.

This clonotype was seen ten or more times. V usage is TRBV4-1 and J usage is TRBJ2-7, with 8 bases matching TRBD1. The CDR3 extends over 15 amino acids. Trimming at V came to 6 bases and at J to 0 bases, leaving 7 bases not matched to a gene. The germline gives CDR1 MGHRA, CDR2 YSYEKL. The CDR3 is CASSYDRGLSYEQYF. CDR3 bases: TGCGCCAGCAGTTATGACAGGGGCCTCTCCTACGAGCAGTACTTC.

This clonotype was counted between two and nine times. V gene TRBV4-3 combines with J gene TRBJ2-2, with 8 positions matching TRBD2. Germline trimming cut 3 bases from V and 1 base from J; bases unmatched to any gene: 7. Germline CDR1 and CDR2: LGHNA and YSLEER. CDR3 length: 17 amino acids. CDR3 nucleotide sequence: TGCGCCAGCAGCCATTCCCAGCGGGAGCTGAACACCGGGGAGCTGTTTTTT. Protein sequence: CASSHSQRELNTGELFF.

The chain uses TRBV4-1 and TRBJ2-3; D is undetermined. Trimming stripped 0 bases from V and 0 bases from J, with 10 bases between. The germline CDR1 and CDR2 sequences are MGHRA and YSYEKL. CDR3 length: 16 amino acids. The CDR3, as DNA: TGCGCCAGCAGCCAAGATAACGGTTACAGCACAGATACGCAGTATTTT. Translated: CASSQDNGYSTDTQYF.

J is TRBJ2-7 and V is TRBV20-1; no clear D. Germline V CDR1 and CDR2: DFQATT, SNEGSKA (reference sequence). The CDR3 is 12 residues long. V lost 3 bases, J lost 2 bases, and 8 bases lay in between. The CDR3 reads CSARADTYEQYF. The CDR3 DNA reads TGCAGTGCTAGGGCAGACACCTACGAGCAGTACTTC.

J is TRBJ1-6 and V is TRBV28; TRBD1 might be the D (5 bases). Trimming pared 4 bases from V and 13 bases from J, leaving 11 bases between. The CDR3 is 12 residues long. Germline loops: CDR1 MDHEN, CDR2 SYDVKM. DNA of the CDR3: TGTGCCAGCAGTTCCACCAGGGATCCCCTCCACTTT. Encoded protein: CASSSTRDPLHF.

The table lists this clonotype with many counts. The chain combines TRBV12-3 or TRBV12-4 with TRBJ2-1; TRBD2 aligns across 10 bases. The CDR3 totals 15 residues. Trimming took 5 bases from V and 7 from J; bases not matched to a gene: 8. CDR3 coding DNA: TGTGCCAGCAGTCCGGTTGTTAGCGGGAGGAATGAGCAGTTCTTC. Protein product: CASSPVVSGRNEQFF.

The rearrangement joins TRBV20-1 to TRBJ1-5; D is unclear. The germline gives CDR1 DFQATT, CDR2 SNEGSKA (reference sequence). The germline V and J ends were trimmed by 3 bases and 5 bases, with 11 bases remaining between them. The length of the CDR3 is 13 residues. This chain's CDR3 is CSARGGPYQPQHF. Here the CDR3 DNA reads TGCAGTGCTAGGGGTGGGCCATATCAGCCCCAGCATTTT.

The rearrangement uses TRBV28 and TRBJ2-3, with 8 bases identical to TRBD1. Germline V CDR1 and CDR2: MDHEN, SYDVKM. V trimming: 3 bases; J trimming: 2 bases; junction bases outside the gene matches: 22. The CDR3 has 21 amino acids. The CDR3, as DNA: TGTGCCAGCAGTTTTATCCCCCACCCTACTCCAGGGGGCTGGGACACAGATACGCAGTATTTT. This sequence encodes CASSFIPHPTPGGWDTDTQYF.